What follows describes a single T cell receptor (beta chain). Original processing notes: Reference gene primer amplification gave nucleated cell count estimates. TCRdb keeps only in-frame clones here, not all; method: immunoSEQ multiplex PCR. V, J and clone size are those of that table, while D and trimming were read from the DNA. The sample gives over 200,000 clones, over 75% of which show up once; about 2% is in the top ten. This CDR3 spans 15 amino acids. The germline gives CDR1 SEHNR, CDR2 FQNEAQ (reference sequence). V dropped 5 bases and J dropped 3; count of bases not matched to a gene: 6. This record belongs to a study of blood T cell repertoires in COVID-19. Study context: Acute and convalescent COVID-19 specimens originated in the United States, Italy and Spain. Nucleic acid was either cDNA or gDNA, and it came from T cells, B-cell-depleted T cells, or PBMCs.

This TCR was sampled from a man between 35 and 55 years old with active or convalescent COVID-19. The specimen sequenced was peripheral blood. This chain uses TRBV7-9 with TRBJ2-1; 8 bases line up with TRBD2. The CDR3 region is CASSPSGSDYNEQFF. The CDR3 DNA reads TGTGCCAGCAGCCCGAGCGGGAGTGACTACAATGAGCAGTTCTTC.